Following are 12 T cell receptor beta chains from one sample sequenced in a study of cytotoxic CD8 clonotypes in ibrutinib-treated CLL. Assay: immunoSEQ multiplex PCR; the TCRdb copy retains only in-frame clones and omits some. The sample carries 150,000 or so clones, over 60% recorded once. The input for sequencing was PBMCs, taken after 12 months of ibrutinib treatment. All receptors come from a human donor with chronic lymphocytic leukemia.

The genes are TRBV30 and TRBJ2-5; D call uncertain. Trimming removed 5 bases from V and 2 bases from J, with 9 bases in between. Germline loops: CDR1 GTSNPN, CDR2 SVGIG (reference sequence). The CDR3 loop spans 12 amino acids. CDR3 nucleotide sequence: TGTGCCTGGTCCCTAACTCAAGAGACCCAGTACTTC. It is translated as CAWSLTQETQYF.

The V and J genes are TRBV4-2 and TRBJ1-2; D is perhaps TRBD1 (6 bases). V shed 5 bases and J shed 7 bases, with 23 bases lying between them. Germline V gene data show CDR1 as LGHNA and CDR2 as YNFKEQ. There are 16 residues in the CDR3. CDR3 DNA: TGTGCCAGCAGCTCATCACAGGGATCTGTTCCTGGTGGCTACACCTTC. Protein: CASSSSQGSVPGGYTF.

This sequence joins TRBV9 and TRBJ2-1, with 9 nucleotides matching TRBD2. CDR1 is SGDLS, CDR2 YYNGEE, per germline. Losses at the gene ends were 0 bases for V and 10 bases for J; bases not matched to a gene: 5. There are 14 residues in the CDR3. CDR3 sequence (DNA): TGTGCCAGCAGCGTAGGCGGGAGGGCTGGGGAGCAGTTCTTC. Protein sequence: CASSVGGRAGEQFF.

This clone was seen a few times. The V call is TRBV6-6, the J call TRBJ2-1; D remains unclear. CDR1 and CDR2 (germline): MNHNY, SVGAGI (reference sequence). Trimming left V 0 bases short and J 8 bases short, with 14 bases between. This CDR3 is built from 15 residues. CDR3 amino acids: CASSYSGSTIDEQFF. In DNA form, the CDR3 reads TGTGCCAGCAGTTACTCGGGATCGACCATTGATGAGCAGTTCTTC.

CDR3 residues: CASSLSTGEQYF. The CDR3 region has the DNA TGTGCCAGCAGTTTATCCACAGGAGAGCAGTACTTC. J is TRBJ2-7 and V is TRBV28, with TRBD1 as a possible D gene (5 bases). This CDR3 contains 12 residues. Germline CDR1 MDHEN, CDR2 SYDVKM. V lost 1 base, J lost 7 bases, and 8 bases lay in between.

The chain has TRBV5-4 and TRBJ1-3, with 8 positions matching TRBD1. From germline, CDR1 is SGHNT and CDR2 YYREEE (reference sequence). CDR3 length: 19 residues. With 4 bases clipped from V and 0 bases from J, the junction kept 15 bases outside the gene matches. The CDR3 DNA sequence: TGTGCCAGCAGCGGGTCCGGGACAGGTGGTCTGATCTCTGGAAACACCATATATTTT. The encoded protein is CASSGSGTGGLISGNTIYF.

The gene calls are TRBV11-3 and TRBJ2-5; D is unclear. V was trimmed by 1 base and J by 1 base, leaving 4 bases between them. This CDR3 has 13 amino acids. Germline V gene data show CDR1 as SGHNT and CDR2 as YENEEA. The CDR3 loop is CASSLGPQETQYF. The CDR3 region has the DNA TGTGCCAGCAGCTTAGGGCCCCAAGAGACCCAGTACTTC.

The chain combines TRBV27 with TRBJ2-5; unclear D gene. CDR3 length equals 12 residues. Deletions cut 6 bases from V and 9 bases from J, with 14 bases between. The germline gives CDR1 MNHEY, CDR2 SMNVEV (reference sequence). Written as DNA, the CDR3 is TGTGCCAGCAGAGGCTTTCATGGTGCCCAGTACTTC. It encodes CASRGFHGAQYF.

This clone was recorded a few times. V is TRBV29-1 and J is TRBJ1-1; 11 positions agree with TRBD1. The CDR3 is 14 residues long. In germline, CDR1 is SQVTM, CDR2 ANQGSEA. The ends lost 7 bases at V and 5 bases at J; junction bases unmatched: 9. The CDR3 DNA is TGCAGCGCCGTGCGGACAGGGGGCTGGACTGAAGCTTTCTTT. The encoded protein is CSAVRTGGWTEAFF.

V usage is TRBV5-6 and J usage is TRBJ2-7; 11 positions match TRBD2. V trimming: 3 bases; J trimming: 2 bases; junction bases outside the gene matches: 7. Germline V gene lookup returns CDR1 SGHDT and CDR2 YYEEEE. This CDR3 spans 16 amino acids. DNA of the CDR3: TGTGCCAGCAGCTGGAGACTAGCGGGACAAACCTACGAGCAGTACTTC. This translates into CASSWRLAGQTYEQYF.

V usage is TRBV5-1 and J usage is TRBJ1-2, with D possibly TRBD1 on 5 matching bases. Trimming removed 3 bases at V and 8 bases at J, with 17 bases between. The germline V gene has CDR1 SGHRS and CDR2 YFSETQ. The CDR3 sequence is 14 residues long. CDR3 bases: TGCGCCAGCAGCTCCCGGGACTCGGGAGGAGGCTACACCTTC. This codes for CASSSRDSGGGYTF.

The gene calls are TRBV6-1 and TRBJ2-7; the D call may be TRBD1 or TRBD2 (5 bases each). The CDR3 runs to 14 residues. Germline CDR1 is MNHNS and CDR2 is SASEGT. Trimming took off 2 bases at V and 3 bases at J, with 11 bases between the two ends. This CDR3 is CASSERDGHYEQYF. CDR3 coding DNA: TGTGCCAGCAGTGAACGGGACGGTCACTACGAGCAGTACTTC.